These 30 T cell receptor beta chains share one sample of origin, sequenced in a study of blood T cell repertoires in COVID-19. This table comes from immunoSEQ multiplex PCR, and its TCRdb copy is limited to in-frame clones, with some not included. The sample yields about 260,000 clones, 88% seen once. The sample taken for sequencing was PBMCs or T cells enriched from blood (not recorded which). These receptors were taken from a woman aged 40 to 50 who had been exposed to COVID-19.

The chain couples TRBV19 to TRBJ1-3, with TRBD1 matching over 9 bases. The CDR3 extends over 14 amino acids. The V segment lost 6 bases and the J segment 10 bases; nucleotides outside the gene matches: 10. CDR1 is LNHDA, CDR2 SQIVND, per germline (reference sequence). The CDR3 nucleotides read TGTGCCAGTAGAAAGGGACAGGGCGCAAGGACCATATATTTT. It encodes CASRKGQGARTIYF.

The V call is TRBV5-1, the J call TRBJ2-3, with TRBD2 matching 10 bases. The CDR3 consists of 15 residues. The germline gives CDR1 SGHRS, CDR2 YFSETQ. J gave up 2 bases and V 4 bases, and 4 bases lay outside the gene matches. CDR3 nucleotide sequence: TGCGCCAGCAGCCTAGCGGGGGACCACACAGATACGCAGTATTTT. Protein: CASSLAGDHTDTQYF. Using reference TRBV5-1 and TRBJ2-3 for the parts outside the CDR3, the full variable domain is KAGVTQTPRYLIKTRGQQVTLSCSPISGHRSVSWYQQTPGQGLQFLFEYFSETQRNKGNFPGRFSGRQFSNSRSEMNVSTLELGDSALYLCASSLAGDHTDTQYFGPGTRLTVL.

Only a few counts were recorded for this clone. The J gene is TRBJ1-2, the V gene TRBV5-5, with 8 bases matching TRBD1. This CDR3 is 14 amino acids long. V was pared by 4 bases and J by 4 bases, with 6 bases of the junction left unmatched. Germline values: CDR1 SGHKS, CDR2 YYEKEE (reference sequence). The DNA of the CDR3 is TGTGCCAGCAGCACCCGGGACAGGACCTATGGCTACACCTTC. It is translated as CASSTRDRTYGYTF.

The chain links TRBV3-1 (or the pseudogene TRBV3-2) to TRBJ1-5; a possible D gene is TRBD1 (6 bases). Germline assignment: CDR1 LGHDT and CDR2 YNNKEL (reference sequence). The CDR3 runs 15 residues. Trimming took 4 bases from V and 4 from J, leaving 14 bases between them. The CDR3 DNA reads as TGTGCCAGCAGCCGAACGACAGGCACTAATCAGCCCCAGCATTTT. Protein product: CASSRTTGTNQPQHF.

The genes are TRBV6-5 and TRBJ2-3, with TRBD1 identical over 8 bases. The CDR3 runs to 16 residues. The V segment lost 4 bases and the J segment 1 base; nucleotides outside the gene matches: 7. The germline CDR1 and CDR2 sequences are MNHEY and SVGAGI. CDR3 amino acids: CASSFRTGKGTDTQYF. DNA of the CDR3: TGTGCCAGCAGTTTCCGGACAGGGAAGGGCACAGATACGCAGTATTTT.

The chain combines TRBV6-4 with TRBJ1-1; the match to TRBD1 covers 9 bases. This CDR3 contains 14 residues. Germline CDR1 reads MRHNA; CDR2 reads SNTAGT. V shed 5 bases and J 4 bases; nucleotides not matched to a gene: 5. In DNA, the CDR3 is TGTGCCAGCAGTATAGGACAGGGGAGCACTGAAGCTTTCTTT. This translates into CASSIGQGSTEAFF.

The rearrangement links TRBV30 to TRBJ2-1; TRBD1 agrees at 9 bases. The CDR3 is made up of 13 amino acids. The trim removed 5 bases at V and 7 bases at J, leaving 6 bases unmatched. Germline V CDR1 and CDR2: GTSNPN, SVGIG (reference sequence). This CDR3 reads CAWGGQGGNEQFF. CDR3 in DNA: TGTGCCTGGGGGGGACAGGGTGGGAATGAGCAGTTCTTC.

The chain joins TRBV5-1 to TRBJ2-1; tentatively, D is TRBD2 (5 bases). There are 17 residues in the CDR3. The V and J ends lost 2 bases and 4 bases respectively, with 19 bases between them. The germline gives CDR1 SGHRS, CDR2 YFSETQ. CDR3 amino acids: CASSFRFRDLPYNEQFF. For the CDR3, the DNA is TGCGCCAGCAGCTTCCGATTCCGGGATTTACCGTACAATGAGCAGTTCTTC.

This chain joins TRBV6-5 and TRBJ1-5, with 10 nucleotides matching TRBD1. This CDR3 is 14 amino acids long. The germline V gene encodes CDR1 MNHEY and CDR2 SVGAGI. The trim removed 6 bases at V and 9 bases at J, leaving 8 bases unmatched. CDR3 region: CASRADRGRRPQHF. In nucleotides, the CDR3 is TGTGCCAGCAGGGCAGACAGGGGGCGGCGGCCCCAGCATTTT.

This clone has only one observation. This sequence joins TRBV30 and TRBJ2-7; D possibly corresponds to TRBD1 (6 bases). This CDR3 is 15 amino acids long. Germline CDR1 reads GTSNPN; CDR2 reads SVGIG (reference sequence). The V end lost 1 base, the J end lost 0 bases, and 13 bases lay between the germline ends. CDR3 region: CAWSGQAPPSYEQYF. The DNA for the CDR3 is TGTGCCTGGAGTGGACAGGCGCCCCCCTCCTACGAGCAGTACTTC.

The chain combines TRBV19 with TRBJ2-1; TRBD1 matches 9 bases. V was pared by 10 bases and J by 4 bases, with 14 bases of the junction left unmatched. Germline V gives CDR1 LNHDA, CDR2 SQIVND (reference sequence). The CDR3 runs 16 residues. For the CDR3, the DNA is TGTGCCACCCATAGTCCCGGGACAGGGACTTACAATGAGCAGTTCTTC. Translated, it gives CATHSPGTGTYNEQFF. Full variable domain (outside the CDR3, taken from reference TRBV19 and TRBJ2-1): DGGITQSPKYLFRKEGQNVTLSCEQNLNHDAMYWYRQDPGQGLRLIYYSQIVNDFQKGDIAEGYSVSREKKESFPLTVTSAQKNPTAFYLCATHSPGTGTYNEQFFGPGTRLTVL.

As DNA, the CDR3 is TGCAGCGTTGGGACTAGCGGGAGGGCCTCCTACAATGAGCAGTTCTTC. Translating it yields CSVGTSGRASYNEQFF. This sequence joins TRBV29-1 and TRBJ2-1, with TRBD2 matching 15 bases. The CDR3 covers 16 residues. The junction had 1 base not matched to a gene; V was cut back by 4 bases and J by 0 bases. Germline V lookup: CDR1 SQVTM, CDR2 ANQGSEA.

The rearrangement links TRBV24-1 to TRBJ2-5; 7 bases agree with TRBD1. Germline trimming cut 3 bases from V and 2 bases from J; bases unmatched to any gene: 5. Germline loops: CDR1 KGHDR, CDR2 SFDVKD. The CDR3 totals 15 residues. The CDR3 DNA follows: TGTGCCACCAGTGATGTGGGGACAGTTCAAGAGACCCAGTACTTC. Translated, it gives CATSDVGTVQETQYF.

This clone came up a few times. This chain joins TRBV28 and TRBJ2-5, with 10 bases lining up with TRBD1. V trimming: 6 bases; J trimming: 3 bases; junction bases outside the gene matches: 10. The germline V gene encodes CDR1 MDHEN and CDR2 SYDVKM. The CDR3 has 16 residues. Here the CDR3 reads CASRYSPGTGEETQYF. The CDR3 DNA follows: TGTGCCAGCAGGTATTCTCCCGGGACAGGGGAAGAGACCCAGTACTTC.

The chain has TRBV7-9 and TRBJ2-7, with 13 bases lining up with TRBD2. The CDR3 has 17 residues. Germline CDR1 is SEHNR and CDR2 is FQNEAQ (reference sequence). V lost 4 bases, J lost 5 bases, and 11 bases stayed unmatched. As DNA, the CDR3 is TGTGCCAGCAGCTCAACCCGACTAGCGGGGGGCATCCACGAGCAGTACTTC. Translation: CASSSTRLAGGIHEQYF.

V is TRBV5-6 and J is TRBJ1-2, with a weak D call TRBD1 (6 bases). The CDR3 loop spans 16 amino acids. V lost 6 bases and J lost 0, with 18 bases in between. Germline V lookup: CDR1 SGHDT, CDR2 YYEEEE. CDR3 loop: CASIYTQGYTNYGYTF. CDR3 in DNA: TGTGCCAGCATCTATACACAGGGATACACTAACTATGGCTACACCTTC.

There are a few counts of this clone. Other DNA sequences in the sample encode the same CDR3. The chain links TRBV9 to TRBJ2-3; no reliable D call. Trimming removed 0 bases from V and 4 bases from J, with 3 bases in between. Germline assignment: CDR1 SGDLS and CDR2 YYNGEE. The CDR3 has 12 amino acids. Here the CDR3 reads CASSVAADTQYF. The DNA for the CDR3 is TGTGCCAGCAGCGTAGCGGCAGATACGCAGTATTTT.

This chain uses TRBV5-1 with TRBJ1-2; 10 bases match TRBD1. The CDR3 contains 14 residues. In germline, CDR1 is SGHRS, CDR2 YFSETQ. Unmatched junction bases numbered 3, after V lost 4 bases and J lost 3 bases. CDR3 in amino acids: CASSLGTGDYGYTF. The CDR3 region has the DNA TGCGCCAGCAGCCTAGGGACAGGGGACTATGGCTACACCTTC.

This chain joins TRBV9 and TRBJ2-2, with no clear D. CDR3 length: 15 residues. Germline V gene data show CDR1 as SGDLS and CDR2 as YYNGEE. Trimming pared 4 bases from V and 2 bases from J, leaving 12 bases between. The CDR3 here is CASSTRGSNTGELFF. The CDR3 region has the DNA TGTGCCAGCAGCACCCGCGGCTCTAACACCGGGGAGCTGTTTTTT.

The CDR3 DNA is TGCGCCAGCAGCCGCGGCGGTAGCGGGGGAGACGAGCAGTACTTC. It is translated as CASSRGGSGGDEQYF. The V call is TRBV5-1, the J call TRBJ2-7; 9 nucleotides line up with TRBD2. The trim removed 4 bases at V and 5 bases at J, leaving 10 bases unmatched. The CDR3 consists of 15 residues. From germline, CDR1 is SGHRS and CDR2 YFSETQ.

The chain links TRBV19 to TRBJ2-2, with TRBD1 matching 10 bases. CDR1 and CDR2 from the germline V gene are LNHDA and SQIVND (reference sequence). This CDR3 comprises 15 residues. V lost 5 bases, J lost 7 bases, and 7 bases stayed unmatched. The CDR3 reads CASSADRGFSGELFF. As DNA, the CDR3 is TGTGCCAGTAGTGCGGACAGGGGGTTTAGCGGGGAGCTGTTTTTT. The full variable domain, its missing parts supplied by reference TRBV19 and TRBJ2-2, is DGGITQSPKYLFRKEGQNVTLSCEQNLNHDAMYWYRQDPGQGLRLIYYSQIVNDFQKGDIAEGYSVSREKKESFPLTVTSAQKNPTAFYLCASSADRGFSGELFFGEGSRLTVL.

The chain's CDR3 is CASSAGTSGGKETQYF. The CDR3 nucleotides are TGTGCCAGCAGCGCAGGGACTAGCGGGGGGAAAGAGACCCAGTACTTC. The chain recombines TRBV9 with TRBJ2-5, with 15 nucleotides matching TRBD2. The germline V gene encodes CDR1 SGDLS and CDR2 YYNGEE. V lost 3 bases to trimming and J lost 3 bases; unmatched junction nucleotides: 3. The CDR3 has 16 amino acids. Complete variable domain (other parts from reference TRBV9 and TRBJ2-5): DSGVTQTPKHLITATGQRVTLRCSPRSGDLSVYWYQQSLDQGLQFLIQYYNGEERAKGNILERFSAQQFPDLHSELNLSSLELGDSALYFCASSAGTSGGKETQYFGPGTRLLVL.

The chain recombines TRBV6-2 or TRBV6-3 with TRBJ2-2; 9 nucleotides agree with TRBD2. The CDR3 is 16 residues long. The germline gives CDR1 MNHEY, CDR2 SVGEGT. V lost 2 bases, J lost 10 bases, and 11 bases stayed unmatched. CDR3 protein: CASSYPRRSGGKELFF. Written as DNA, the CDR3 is TGTGCCAGCAGTTACCCCAGAAGAAGCGGGGGGAAGGAGCTGTTTTTT.

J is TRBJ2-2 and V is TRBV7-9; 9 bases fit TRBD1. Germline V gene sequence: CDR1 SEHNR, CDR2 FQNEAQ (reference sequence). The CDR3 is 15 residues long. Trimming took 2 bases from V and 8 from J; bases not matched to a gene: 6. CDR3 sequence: CASSLRTGEVGELFF. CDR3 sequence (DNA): TGTGCCAGCAGCTTACGGACAGGGGAAGTAGGGGAGCTGTTTTTT.

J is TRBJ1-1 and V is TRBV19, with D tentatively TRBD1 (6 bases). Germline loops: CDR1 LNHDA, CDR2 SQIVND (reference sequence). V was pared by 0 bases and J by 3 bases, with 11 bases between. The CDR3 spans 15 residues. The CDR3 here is CASSIDHRAYTEAFF. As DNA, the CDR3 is TGTGCCAGTAGTATAGATCACAGGGCGTACACTGAAGCTTTCTTT.

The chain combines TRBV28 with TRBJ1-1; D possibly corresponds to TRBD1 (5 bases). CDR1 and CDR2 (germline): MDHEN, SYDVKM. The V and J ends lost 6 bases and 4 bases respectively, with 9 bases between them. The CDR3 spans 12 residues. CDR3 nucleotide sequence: TGTGCCAGCAGCCTGACAGTCACTGAAGCTTTCTTT. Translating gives CASSLTVTEAFF.

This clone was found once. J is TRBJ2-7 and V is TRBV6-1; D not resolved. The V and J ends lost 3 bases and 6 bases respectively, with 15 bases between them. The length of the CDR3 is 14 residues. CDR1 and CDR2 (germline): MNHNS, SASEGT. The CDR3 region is CASSELYTISEQYV. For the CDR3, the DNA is TGTGCCAGCAGTGAGCTTTACACGATAAGCGAGCAGTACGTC.

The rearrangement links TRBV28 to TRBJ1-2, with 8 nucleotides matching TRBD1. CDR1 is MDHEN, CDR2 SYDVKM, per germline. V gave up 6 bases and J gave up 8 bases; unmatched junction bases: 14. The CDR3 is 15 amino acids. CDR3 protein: CASRPLTDRASGYTF. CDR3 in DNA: TGTGCCAGCAGACCCTTGACGGACAGGGCGAGCGGCTACACCTTC.

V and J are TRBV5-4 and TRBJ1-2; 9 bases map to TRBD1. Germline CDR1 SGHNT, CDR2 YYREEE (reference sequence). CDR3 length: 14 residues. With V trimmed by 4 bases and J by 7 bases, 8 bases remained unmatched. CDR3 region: CASSLQGAVLGYTF. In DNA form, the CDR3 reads TGTGCCAGCAGCCTACAGGGGGCCGTTCTTGGCTACACCTTC.

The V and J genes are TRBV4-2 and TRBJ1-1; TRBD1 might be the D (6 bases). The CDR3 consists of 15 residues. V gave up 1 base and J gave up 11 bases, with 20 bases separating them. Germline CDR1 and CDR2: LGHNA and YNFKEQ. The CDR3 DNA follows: TGTGCCAGCAGCCAAGTAGAAAAGGGGGTCGTTGGGGCTTTCTTT. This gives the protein CASSQVEKGVVGAFF.